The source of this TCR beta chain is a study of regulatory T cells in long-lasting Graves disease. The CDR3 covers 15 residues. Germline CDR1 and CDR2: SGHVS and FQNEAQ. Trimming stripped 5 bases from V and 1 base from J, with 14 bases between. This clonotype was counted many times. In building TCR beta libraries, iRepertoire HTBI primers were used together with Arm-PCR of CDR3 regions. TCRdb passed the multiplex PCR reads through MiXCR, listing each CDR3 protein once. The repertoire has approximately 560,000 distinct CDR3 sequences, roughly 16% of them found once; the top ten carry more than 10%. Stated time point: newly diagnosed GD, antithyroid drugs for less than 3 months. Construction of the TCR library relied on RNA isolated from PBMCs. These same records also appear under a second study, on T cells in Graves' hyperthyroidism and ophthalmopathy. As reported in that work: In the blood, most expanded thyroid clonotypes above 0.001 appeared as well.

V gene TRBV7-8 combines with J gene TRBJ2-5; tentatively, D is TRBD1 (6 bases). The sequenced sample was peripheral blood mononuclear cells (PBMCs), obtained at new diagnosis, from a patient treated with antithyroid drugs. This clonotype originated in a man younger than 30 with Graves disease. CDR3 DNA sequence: TGTGCCAGCAGCCCTCGGTTGGGGGCCCAAGAGACCCAGTACTTC. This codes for CASSPRLGAQETQYF.